This entry describes one T cell receptor (beta chain). The sample comes from a study of radiation and T cells in renal cell carcinoma. Libraries were prepared by immunoSEQ multiplex PCR; TCRdb keeps only in-frame clonotypes and omits some of them. The repertoire consists of approximately 94,000 clones, with under 90% occurring once and the leading ten covering around 5.8%. Time point of the sample: baseline pretreatment blood. As for treatment: 15 Gy SBRT to primary tumor, nephrectomy 4 weeks later. The CDR3 has 14 amino acids. Trimming cost V 3 bases and J 4 bases, with 10 bases left between them. Germline values: CDR1 SNHLY, CDR2 FYNNEI.

The V and J genes are TRBV2 and TRBJ2-1, with a possible D match to TRBD2 (5 bases). The material was blood, obtained from a patient whose treatment included radiotherapy and nephrectomy. This sequence was found in a man aged 55-75 years with renal cell carcinoma. CDR3 region: CASSDEPGYNEQFF. The DNA for the CDR3 is TGTGCCAGCAGTGACGAGCCGGGGTACAATGAGCAGTTCTTC.